The 31 T cell receptor beta chains in this list originate from one sample, sequenced in a study of T cell responses to AZD1222 COVID-19 vaccine. Some clones are missing from TCRdb's copy, which holds only in-frame ones; the method was immunoSEQ multiplex PCR. The sample lists around 130,000 clones; about nine tenths were seen once. Material: peripheral blood, obtained 28 days after the second AZD1222 dose. Receptor source: an adult who received the AZD1222 COVID-19 vaccine.

The V and J genes are TRBV30 and TRBJ2-2, with D perhaps TRBD1 (5 bases). The V end lost 0 bases, the J end lost 3 bases, and 8 bases lay between the germline ends. The CDR3 is made up of 14 amino acids. Germline CDR1 is GTSNPN and CDR2 is SVGIG (reference sequence). The CDR3 spells CAWSVQVDTGELFF. The CDR3 DNA is TGTGCCTGGAGTGTACAGGTTGACACCGGGGAGCTGTTTTTT.

The genes are TRBV27 and TRBJ1-2, with a tentative D call TRBD1 (6 bases). Deletions cut 5 bases from V and 4 bases from J, with 23 bases between. The CDR3 spans 17 residues. The germline V gene has CDR1 MNHEY and CDR2 SMNVEV (reference sequence). CDR3: CASSANPRWGLGYGYTF. In DNA form, the CDR3 reads TGTGCCAGCAGTGCAAACCCCCGATGGGGGCTCGGCTATGGCTACACCTTC.

The chain is built from TRBV6-5 and TRBJ2-2; D is perhaps TRBD2 (6 bases). Germline loops: CDR1 MNHEY, CDR2 SVGAGI. The CDR3 consists of 16 residues. The V end lost 4 bases, the J end lost 0 bases, and 12 bases lay between the germline ends. The CDR3 DNA sequence: TGTGCCAGCAGTTGGGGGGTCTACGCGAACACCGGGGAGCTGTTTTTT. Residues: CASSWGVYANTGELFF.

The gene calls are TRBV15 and TRBJ2-4, with TRBD1 matching over 10 bases. V lost 3 bases and J lost 4; bases outside the gene matches: 6. The germline V gene has CDR1 LNHNV and CDR2 YYDKDF (reference sequence). This CDR3 is built from 16 residues. Here the CDR3 reads CATSRGTGAKKNIQYF. CDR3 nucleotide sequence: TGTGCCACCAGCAGGGGGACAGGGGCGAAGAAAAACATTCAGTACTTC.

The chain carries TRBV19 and TRBJ1-2; D is possibly TRBD1 (5 bases). Per germline, CDR1 LNHDA and CDR2 SQIVND (reference sequence). The V gene lost 1 base and the J gene lost 2 bases, with 8 bases spanning the gap. The CDR3 extends over 14 amino acids. The CDR3 loop is CASSIVQGNYGYTF. The CDR3 DNA is TGTGCCAGTAGTATAGTTCAGGGAAACTATGGCTACACCTTC.

The V call is TRBV4-1, the J call TRBJ2-5; 11 positions agree with TRBD2. This CDR3 comprises 17 residues. Trimming at V came to 1 base and at J to 3 bases, leaving 7 bases not matched to a gene. CDR1 and CDR2 (germline): MGHRA, YSYEKL. CDR3 bases: TGCGCCAGCAGCCAAGGTCTGAGTAGCGGGGGGGAAGAGACCCAGTACTTC. Translating gives CASSQGLSSGGEETQYF.

The genes are TRBV28 and TRBJ1-2; D unclear. In germline, CDR1 is MDHEN, CDR2 SYDVKM. The V end was cut by 6 bases, the J end by 3 bases, with 11 bases between. CDR3 length equals 13 residues. As DNA, the CDR3 is TGTGCCAGCAGGCCGGGCGGGGACTATGGCTACACCTTC. The encoded protein is CASRPGGDYGYTF.

This chain joins TRBV10-2 and TRBJ2-1, with D possibly matching TRBD2 (5 bases). The V gene's germline CDR1 is WSHSY and CDR2 SAAADI. The CDR3 spans 16 residues. V was cut by 3 bases and J by 7 bases, with 19 bases left in between. The CDR3 is CASSEERPRGTNEQFF. CDR3 coding DNA: TGCGCCAGCAGTGAAGAAAGGCCCCGGGGAACAAATGAGCAGTTCTTC.

The gene calls are TRBV5-1 and TRBJ1-2, with D uncertain. The V and J ends lost 0 bases and 6 bases respectively, with 15 bases between them. This CDR3 comprises 15 residues. Germline V gene data show CDR1 as SGHRS and CDR2 as YFSETQ. CDR3 DNA: TGCGCCAGCAGCTTGGCCACGAGCCTTCCAGATGGCTACACCTTC. Protein sequence: CASSLATSLPDGYTF.

In this sample, this clone turned up once. This rearrangement joins TRBV27 to TRBJ2-3; no definite D call. The length of the CDR3 is 15 residues. The V end was cut by 3 bases, the J end by 0 bases, with 10 bases between. Germline V gene sequence: CDR1 MNHEY, CDR2 SMNVEV (reference sequence). Here the CDR3 reads CASSFTQSSTDTQYF. The CDR3 nucleotides are TGTGCCAGCAGTTTCACGCAATCTAGCACAGATACGCAGTATTTT.

The CDR3 reads CASSLDMSTEAFF. The CDR3 DNA follows: TGTGCCAGCAGCTTAGATATGAGCACTGAAGCTTTCTTT. The V call is TRBV11-3, the J call TRBJ1-1; D unclear. With 0 bases removed from V and 4 bases from J, the gap between germline ends came to 6 bases. Germline-derived CDR1 and CDR2 are SGHNT and YENEEA. This CDR3 region has 13 residues.

This chain connects TRBV2 to TRBJ2-5, with a tentative D call TRBD1 (5 bases). Germline CDR1 and CDR2: SNHLY and FYNNEI. V lost 8 bases, J lost 1 base, and 11 bases lay in between. This CDR3 is built from 13 residues. The CDR3: CASADSFQETQYF. In DNA, the CDR3 is TGTGCCAGCGCCGACAGTTTCCAAGAGACCCAGTACTTC.

The V and J genes are TRBV27 and TRBJ2-2; D possibly uses TRBD1 or TRBD2 (5 bases each). The length of the CDR3 is 20 residues. Germline V lookup: CDR1 MNHEY, CDR2 SMNVEV (reference sequence). The V gene lost 3 bases and the J gene lost 7 bases, with 30 bases spanning the gap. DNA of the CDR3: TGTGCCAGCAGTTTTAGCCTCGTAAGGCAGGGAAAATCTCGGGACGGGGAGCTGTTTTTT. Its translation: CASSFSLVRQGKSRDGELFF.

The V and J genes are TRBV4-1 and TRBJ2-1; 8 bases agree with TRBD2. With V trimmed by 4 bases and J by 4 bases, 6 bases remained unmatched. Germline-derived CDR1 and CDR2 are MGHRA and YSYEKL. The CDR3 length is 15 residues. The CDR3 sequence: CASSPELADYNEQFF. In DNA, the CDR3 is TGCGCCAGCAGCCCCGAACTAGCGGATTACAATGAGCAGTTCTTC.

This clone showed up just a few times. This sequence joins TRBV6-1 and TRBJ2-1; no firm D call. Germline V gene lookup returns CDR1 MNHNS and CDR2 SASEGT. The V gene lost 3 bases and the J gene lost 0 bases, with 12 bases spanning the gap. CDR3 length: 16 residues. Written as DNA, the CDR3 is TGTGCCAGCAGTGACTACGACTTAAGCTCCTACAATGAGCAGTTCTTC. Encoded protein: CASSDYDLSSYNEQFF.

The chain is built from TRBV6-5 and TRBJ1-6; 10 bases align to TRBD1. Germline loops: CDR1 MNHEY, CDR2 SVGAGI. The CDR3 consists of 14 residues. Trimming at V came to 5 bases and at J to 10 bases, leaving 5 bases not matched to a gene. CDR3 protein: CASSPGTGESPLHF. DNA of the CDR3: TGTGCCAGCAGTCCCGGGACAGGGGAATCACCCCTCCACTTT.

V usage is TRBV6-6 and J usage is TRBJ2-5, with 7 bases aligning to TRBD1. This CDR3 has 14 amino acids. Germline CDR1 MNHNY, CDR2 SVGAGI (reference sequence). Germline trimming cut 2 bases from V and 2 bases from J; bases unmatched to any gene: 2. CDR3 loop: CASSYGTEQETQYF. As DNA, the CDR3 is TGTGCCAGCAGTTACGGGACAGAACAAGAGACCCAGTACTTC.

CDR3 residues: CASSFSLGANVLTF. The DNA for the CDR3 is TGTGCCAGCAGCTTTAGTCTGGGGGCCAACGTCCTGACTTTC. The chain recombines TRBV11-2 with TRBJ2-6; no clear D gene. This CDR3 has 14 residues. Trimming pared 3 bases from V and 4 bases from J, leaving 7 bases between. Germline V lookup: CDR1 SGHAT, CDR2 FQNNGV.

This clone was detected only once. This chain links TRBV6-6 with TRBJ1-5; TRBD1 might be the D (6 bases). Germline CDR1 and CDR2: MNHNY and SVGAGI (reference sequence). The CDR3 totals 16 residues. The germline V and J ends were trimmed by 6 bases and 11 bases, with 26 bases remaining between them. CDR3: CASRDPGQLSPTAQHF. The CDR3 DNA follows: TGTGCCAGCAGGGACCCGGGACAACTTTCTCCCACGGCCCAGCATTTT.

The V and J genes are TRBV6-2 or TRBV6-3 and TRBJ2-2; D possibly corresponds to TRBD2 (5 bases). Germline lookup yields CDR1 MNHEY and CDR2 SVGEGT. V was shortened by 5 bases and J by 1 base, with 14 bases between the two germline ends. This CDR3 contains 16 residues. The CDR3 DNA reads TGTGCCAGCAGTCAAAGCGGAGCTGAGAACACCGGGGAGCTGTTTTTT. Translating it yields CASSQSGAENTGELFF.

The chain is built from TRBV27 and TRBJ2-2; 8 bases map to TRBD2. J lost 6 bases, V lost 3 bases, and 6 bases had no gene match. Germline lookup yields CDR1 MNHEY and CDR2 SMNVEV (reference sequence). CDR3 length equals 15 residues. In nucleotides, the CDR3 is TGTGCCAGCAGTTTCCGGGGGGGGCAAGCCGGGGAGCTGTTTTTT. Translating gives CASSFRGGQAGELFF.

This chain joins TRBV18 and TRBJ2-7, with 7 nucleotides matching TRBD1. The ends lost 6 bases at V and 6 bases at J; junction bases unmatched: 20. Germline lookup yields CDR1 KGHSH and CDR2 LQKENI. The CDR3 length is 17 residues. CDR3 residues: CASSYNPGQTLESEQYF. As DNA, the CDR3 is TGTGCCAGCTCGTACAATCCGGGACAGACCTTAGAGAGCGAGCAGTACTTC.

V gene TRBV5-1 combines with J gene TRBJ2-2, with D possibly being TRBD2 (6 bases). V was clipped by 4 bases and J by 4 bases, with 11 bases between them. Germline values: CDR1 SGHRS, CDR2 YFSETQ. The CDR3 runs 14 residues. DNA of the CDR3: TGCGCCAGCAGCCAGGAACTAGCCACCGGGGAGCTGTTTTTT. Protein sequence: CASSQELATGELFF. Combining the CDR3 with reference TRBV5-1 and TRBJ2-2 gives the whole variable domain KAGVTQTPRYLIKTRGQQVTLSCSPISGHRSVSWYQQTPGQGLQFLFEYFSETQRNKGNFPGRFSGRQFSNSRSEMNVSTLELGDSALYLCASSQELATGELFFGEGSRLTVL.

As DNA, the CDR3 is TGTGCCACCAGTGATTTGACTAGCGGGAGCACAGATACGCAGTATTTT. This translates into CATSDLTSGSTDTQYF. This chain links TRBV24-1 with TRBJ2-3, with TRBD2 identical over 9 bases. With 0 bases clipped from V and 0 bases from J, the junction kept 0 bases outside the gene matches. Looked up from germline, CDR1 is KGHDR and CDR2 is SFDVKD. The CDR3 runs 16 residues.

This chain links TRBV5-1 with TRBJ2-2; 7 nucleotides line up with TRBD2. V gave up 1 base and J gave up 6 bases; unmatched junction bases: 6. The CDR3 is 15 residues long. From germline, CDR1 is SGHRS and CDR2 YFSETQ. CDR3: CASSLNGGSPGELFF. CDR3 bases: TGCGCCAGCAGCTTGAACGGGGGGTCTCCCGGGGAGCTGTTTTTT.

V and J are TRBV5-1 and TRBJ1-1, with D perhaps TRBD1 (5 bases). V lost 5 bases to trimming and J lost 4 bases, with 15 bases between them. Germline CDR1 SGHRS, CDR2 YFSETQ. The CDR3 has 14 residues. The CDR3 DNA is TGCGCCAGCAGTTGGGGCCAGGCCCCCACTGAAGCTTTCTTT. This sequence encodes CASSWGQAPTEAFF.

This clone appeared once. The chain has TRBV27 and TRBJ1-1, with 8 bases that match TRBD1. Germline assignment: CDR1 MNHEY and CDR2 SMNVEV (reference sequence). The CDR3 consists of 15 residues. J lost 1 base, V lost 5 bases, and 6 bases had no gene match. CDR3 region: CASSATGVKNTEAFF. The CDR3 DNA reads as TGTGCCAGCAGTGCGACAGGGGTCAAGAACACTGAAGCTTTCTTT.

V and J are TRBV5-1 and TRBJ2-3, with 9 bases that match TRBD2. The CDR3 length is 15 residues. Germline V gene data show CDR1 as SGHRS and CDR2 as YFSETQ. The V gene end was trimmed by 2 bases and the J gene end by 1 base; junction bases not matched to a gene: 2. The CDR3 DNA sequence: TGCGCCAGCAGCTTAGGACTAGCGCGCACAGATACGCAGTATTTT. The encoded protein is CASSLGLARTDTQYF.

The chain is built from TRBV28 and TRBJ1-1; D unresolved. The CDR3 runs to 14 residues. Per the germline V gene, CDR1 is MDHEN and CDR2 is SYDVKM. Trimming left V 8 bases short and J 0 bases short, with 13 bases between. This chain's CDR3 is CASRHEGLNTEAFF. The CDR3 DNA is TGTGCCAGCCGACATGAGGGTTTGAACACTGAAGCTTTCTTT.

This clone was seen more than once but under ten times. The chain recombines TRBV6-2 or TRBV6-3 with TRBJ2-3, with 7 bases lining up with TRBD2. Germline CDR1 is MNHEY and CDR2 is SVGEGT. This CDR3 contains 14 residues. J was trimmed by 7 bases and V by 7 bases; bases with no gene match: 11. CDR3 sequence (DNA): TGTGCCAGCACCCCATCAGCGGGACCTTATACGCAGTATTTT. Its protein product is CASTPSAGPYTQYF.

The V and J genes are TRBV27 and TRBJ2-2, with TRBD1 matching 9 bases. The trim removed 6 bases at V and 3 bases at J, leaving 8 bases unmatched. The CDR3 has 16 residues. CDR1 and CDR2 (germline): MNHEY, SMNVEV (reference sequence). The CDR3 reads CASRQPGQGHTGELFF. The CDR3 DNA is TGTGCCAGCAGGCAACCGGGACAGGGACACACCGGGGAGCTGTTTTTT.